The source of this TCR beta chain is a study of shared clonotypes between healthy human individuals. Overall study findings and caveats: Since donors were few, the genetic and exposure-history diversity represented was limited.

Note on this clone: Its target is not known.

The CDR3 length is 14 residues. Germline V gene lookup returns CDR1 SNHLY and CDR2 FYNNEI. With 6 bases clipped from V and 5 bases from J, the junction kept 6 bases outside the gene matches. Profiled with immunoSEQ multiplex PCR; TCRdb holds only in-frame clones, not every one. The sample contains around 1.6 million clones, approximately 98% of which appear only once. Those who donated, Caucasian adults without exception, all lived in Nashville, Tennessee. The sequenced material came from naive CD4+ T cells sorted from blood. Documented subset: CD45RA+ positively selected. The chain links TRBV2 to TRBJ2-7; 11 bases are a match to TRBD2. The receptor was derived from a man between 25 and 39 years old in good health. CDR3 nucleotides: TGTGCCAGCAGAAGACTAGCGGGAAAAAACGAGCAGTACTTC. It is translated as CASRRLAGKNEQYF.